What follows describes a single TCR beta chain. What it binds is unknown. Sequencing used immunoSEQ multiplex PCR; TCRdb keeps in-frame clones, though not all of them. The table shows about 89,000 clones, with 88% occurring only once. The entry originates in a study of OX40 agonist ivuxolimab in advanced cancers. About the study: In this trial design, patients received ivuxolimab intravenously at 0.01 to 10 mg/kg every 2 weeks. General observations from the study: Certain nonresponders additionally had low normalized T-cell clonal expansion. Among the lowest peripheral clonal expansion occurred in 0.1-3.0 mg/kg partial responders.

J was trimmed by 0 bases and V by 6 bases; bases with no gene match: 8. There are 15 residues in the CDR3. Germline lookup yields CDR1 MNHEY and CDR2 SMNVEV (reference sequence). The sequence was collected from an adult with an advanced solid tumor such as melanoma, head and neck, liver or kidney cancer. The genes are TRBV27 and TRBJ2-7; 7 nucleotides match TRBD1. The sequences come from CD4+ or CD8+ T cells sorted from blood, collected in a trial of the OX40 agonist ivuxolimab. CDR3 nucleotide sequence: TGTGCCAGCAGCTTCCGGGACAGCTTCTCCTACGAGCAGTACTTC. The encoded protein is CASSFRDSFSYEQYF.